Listed below are T cell receptor beta chains from one sample, sequenced in a study of T cells in Graves' hyperthyroidism and ophthalmopathy. TCRdb ran MiXCR on the multiplex PCR reads and lists one entry per CDR3 protein. The sample includes roughly 100,000 distinct CDR3 sequences, over 45% of them seen just once. Material for sequencing was blood. These receptors were obtained from a man aged 35 to 55 with Graves' hyperthyroidism. Both conserved end residues are part of each CDR3. A D gene is named only where the DNA matches it firmly. The size of a clone is reported for some rows only, either as once, few or many, or as a class for expanded clones.

D gene: NA; V gene: TRBV5-8; J gene: TRBJ2-7; clone size: many; CDR3 protein: CASSFGGTPYEQYF; CDR3 DNA: TGTGCCAGCAGCTTCGGAGGGACTCCCTACGAGCAGTACTTC
D gene: TRBD2; V gene: TRBV5-5; J gene: TRBJ2-1; clone size: NA; CDR3 protein: CASSTLAGGSYNEQFF; CDR3 DNA: TGTGCCAGCAGCACGCTAGCGGGGGGATCCTACAATGAGCAGTTCTTC
D gene: NA; V gene: TRBV2; J gene: TRBJ2-2; clone size: NA; CDR3 protein: CASRTGQRNTGELFF; CDR3 DNA: TGTGCCAGCAGGACCGGACAGAGGAACACCGGGGAGCTGTTTTTT
D gene: TRBD2; V gene: TRBV7-6; J gene: TRBJ2-7; clone size: NA; CDR3 protein: CASSLSNTGTSGGASYEQYF; CDR3 DNA: TGTGCCAGCAGCTTGTCGAACACCGGGACTAGCGGGGGGGCCTCCTACGAGCAGTACTTC
D gene: NA; V gene: TRBV4-3; J gene: TRBJ2-4; clone size: few; CDR3 protein: CASSQSYEVNIQYF; CDR3 DNA: TGCGCCAGCAGCCAGTCCTACGAGGTAAACATTCAGTACTTC
D gene: TRBD2; V gene: TRBV5-1; J gene: TRBJ2-1; clone size: NA; CDR3 protein: CASSLVGTRTSGWVNEQVF; CDR3 DNA: TGCGCCAGCAGCTTGGTGGGGACACGGACTAGCGGATGGGTCAATGAGCAGGTCTTC
D gene: NA; V gene: TRBV6-5; J gene: TRBJ1-4; clone size: NA; CDR3 protein: CASSYSRGGKEKLFF; CDR3 DNA: TGTGCCAGCAGTTACTCAAGAGGGGGGAAAGAAAAACTGTTTTTT
D gene: TRBD2; V gene: TRBV7-9; J gene: TRBJ2-1; clone size: many; CDR3 protein: CATRTSGGGNNEQFF; CDR3 DNA: TGTGCCACCCGGACTAGCGGGGGGGGGAACAATGAGCAGTTCTTC
D gene: NA; V gene: TRBV2; J gene: TRBJ2-7; clone size: NA; CDR3 protein: CAGSGYEQYF; CDR3 DNA: TGTGCCGGCAGTGGTTATGAGCAGTACTTC
D gene: NA; V gene: TRBV15; J gene: TRBJ2-6; clone size: NA; CDR3 protein: CATSREWSSGANVLTF; CDR3 DNA: TGTGCCACCAGCCGTGAGTGGAGCTCTGGGGCCAACGTTCTGACTTTC
D gene: TRBD1; V gene: TRBV20-1; J gene: TRBJ1-2; clone size: many; CDR3 protein: CSARDRQGFNYGYTF; CDR3 DNA: TGCAGTGCTAGAGATCGACAGGGCTTTAACTATGGCTACACCTTC
D gene: NA; V gene: TRBV5-8; J gene: TRBJ1-6; clone size: many; CDR3 protein: CASSSEEDSPLHF; CDR3 DNA: TGTGCCAGCAGCTCGGAGGAGGATTCACCCCTCCACTTT
D gene: NA; V gene: TRBV27; J gene: TRBJ2-1; clone size: many; CDR3 protein: CASTSPNYNEQFF; CDR3 DNA: TGTGCCAGCACGTCACCCAACTACAATGAGCAGTTCTTC
D gene: NA; V gene: TRBV6-5; J gene: TRBJ1-1; clone size: many; CDR3 protein: CASRRGGGNTEAFF; CDR3 DNA: TGTGCCAGCAGGAGAGGCGGCGGGAACACTGAAGCTTTCTTT
D gene: NA; V gene: TRBV15; J gene: TRBJ2-1; clone size: many; CDR3 protein: CATSRDPGPSYNEQFF; CDR3 DNA: TGTGCCACCAGCAGAGATCCAGGTCCCAGCTACAATGAGCAGTTCTTC
D gene: TRBD1; V gene: TRBV20-1; J gene: TRBJ1-1; clone size: NA; CDR3 protein: CSAGTGLGTEAFF; CDR3 DNA: TGCAGTGCTGGGACAGGGTTGGGGACTGAAGCTTTCTTT
D gene: NA; V gene: TRBV2; J gene: TRBJ2-3; clone size: NA; CDR3 protein: CAGSGGREGTSTDTQYF; CDR3 DNA: TGTGCCGGCAGTGGGGGGAGGGAGGGGACAAGCACAGATACGCAGTATTTT
D gene: TRBD1; V gene: TRBV6-5; J gene: TRBJ2-1; clone size: many; CDR3 protein: CASSPGTGSNEQFF; CDR3 DNA: TGTGCCAGCAGTCCCGGGACAGGGTCCAATGAGCAGTTCTTC
D gene: TRBD1; V gene: TRBV7-9; J gene: TRBJ1-3; clone size: NA; CDR3 protein: CASSFQQGSGNTIYF; CDR3 DNA: TGTGCCAGCAGCTTTCAACAGGGGTCTGGAAACACCATATATTTT
D gene: NA; V gene: TRBV5-1; J gene: TRBJ2-3; clone size: many; CDR3 protein: CASSQGWKGKSADTQYF; CDR3 DNA: TGCGCCAGCAGCCAGGGTTGGAAAGGGAAATCGGCAGATACGCAGTATTTT
D gene: NA; V gene: TRBV19; J gene: TRBJ2-1; clone size: many; CDR3 protein: CASSKRGVGNEQFF; CDR3 DNA: TGTGCCAGTAGCAAAAGGGGGGTCGGCAATGAGCAGTTCTTC
D gene: NA; V gene: TRBV7-9; J gene: TRBJ2-3; clone size: NA; CDR3 protein: CASSLVGSAVITDTQYF; CDR3 DNA: TGTGCCAGCAGCTTGGTTGGGTCGGCGGTAATCACAGATACGCAGTATTTT
D gene: TRBD1; V gene: TRBV5-6; J gene: TRBJ1-2; clone size: many; CDR3 protein: CASSGGDSYGYTF; CDR3 DNA: TGTGCCAGCAGCGGGGGGGACAGCTATGGCTACACCTTC
D gene: TRBD1; V gene: TRBV2; J gene: TRBJ2-5; clone size: NA; CDR3 protein: CASSPLTTGRTETQYF; CDR3 DNA: TGTGCCAGCAGTCCTCTTACGACAGGGCGGACAGAGACCCAGTACTTC
D gene: NA; V gene: TRBV10-1; J gene: TRBJ1-3; clone size: NA; CDR3 protein: CASSEYGLNTIYF; CDR3 DNA: TGCGCCAGCAGTGAGTACGGATTGAACACCATATATTTT
D gene: NA; V gene: TRBV5-1; J gene: TRBJ1-2; clone size: NA; CDR3 protein: CASSSRPGLNYGYTF; CDR3 DNA: TGCGCCAGCAGCTCCCGGCCAGGGCTTAACTATGGCTACACCTTC
D gene: NA; V gene: TRBV7-2; J gene: TRBJ1-2; clone size: NA; CDR3 protein: CASSPEGDKNYGYTF; CDR3 DNA: TGTGCCAGCAGCCCCGAGGGGGACAAGAACTATGGCTACACCTTC
D gene: NA; V gene: TRBV20-1; J gene: TRBJ2-7; clone size: NA; CDR3 protein: CSARDKPTGKRNDYEQYF; CDR3 DNA: TGCAGTGCTAGAGATAAGCCAACAGGAAAACGGAATGACTACGAGCAGTACTTC
D gene: NA; V gene: TRBV6-5; J gene: TRBJ1-3; clone size: many; CDR3 protein: CASSYRRSGNTIYF; CDR3 DNA: TGTGCCAGCAGTTACCGCCGCTCTGGAAACACCATATATTTT
D gene: TRBD1; V gene: TRBV7-6; J gene: TRBJ1-5; clone size: NA; CDR3 protein: CASSIDRDYQPQHF; CDR3 DNA: TGTGCCAGCAGCATAGACAGGGATTATCAGCCCCAGCATTTT
D gene: NA; V gene: TRBV2; J gene: TRBJ2-7; clone size: NA; CDR3 protein: CASRSSYNEQYF; CDR3 DNA: TGTGCCAGCAGGAGCTCCTACAATGAGCAGTACTTC
D gene: NA; V gene: TRBV20-1; J gene: TRBJ2-5; clone size: NA; CDR3 protein: CSARDVARLDQETQNF; CDR3 DNA: TGCAGTGCTAGGGATGTAGCTAGATTAGACCAAGAGACCCAGAACTTC
D gene: NA; V gene: TRBV12-3/TRBV12-4; J gene: TRBJ1-2; clone size: many; CDR3 protein: CASSPERNYGYTF; CDR3 DNA: TGTGCCAGCAGCCCCGAAAGAAACTATGGCTACACCTTC
D gene: NA; V gene: TRBV15; J gene: TRBJ1-3; clone size: NA; CDR3 protein: CATSRGLSGNTIYF; CDR3 DNA: TGTGCCACCAGCAGGGGGCTTTCTGGAAACACCATATATTTT
D gene: NA; V gene: TRBV4-1; J gene: TRBJ1-2; clone size: many; CDR3 protein: CASSQVGIGGYTF; CDR3 DNA: TGCGCCAGCAGCCAAGTCGGGATAGGCGGCTACACCTTC
D gene: NA; V gene: TRBV20-1; J gene: TRBJ2-5; clone size: NA; CDR3 protein: CSAWGGGKETQYF; CDR3 DNA: TGCAGTGCTTGGGGGGGGGGCAAAGAGACCCAGTACTTC
D gene: TRBD1; V gene: TRBV2; J gene: TRBJ2-7; clone size: many; CDR3 protein: CASSKDRAEQYF; CDR3 DNA: TGTGCCAGCAGTAAGGACAGGGCCGAGCAGTACTTC
D gene: TRBD1; V gene: TRBV27; J gene: TRBJ1-6; clone size: many; CDR3 protein: CASRGTADIALHF; CDR3 DNA: TGTGCCAGCAGAGGGACAGCCGACATCGCCCTCCACTTT
D gene: TRBD2; V gene: TRBV10-1; J gene: TRBJ2-1; clone size: many; CDR3 protein: CASSEGLAGEGNEQFF; CDR3 DNA: TGCGCCAGCAGTGAGGGACTAGCGGGAGAAGGCAATGAGCAGTTCTTC
D gene: NA; V gene: TRBV9; J gene: TRBJ1-2; clone size: NA; CDR3 protein: CASSVGSRGYTF; CDR3 DNA: TGTGCCAGCAGCGTAGGGTCCAGGGGCTACACCTTC
D gene: NA; V gene: TRBV15; J gene: TRBJ2-5; clone size: NA; CDR3 protein: CATSRTTVETQYF; CDR3 DNA: TGTGCCACCAGCAGGACAACGGTGGAGACCCAGTACTTC
D gene: NA; V gene: TRBV20-1; J gene: TRBJ2-1; clone size: many; CDR3 protein: CSASKGEQFF; CDR3 DNA: TGCAGTGCTAGCAAGGGGGAGCAGTTCTTC
D gene: TRBD2; V gene: TRBV15; J gene: TRBJ2-5; clone size: NA; CDR3 protein: CATSRERDLNQETQYF; CDR3 DNA: TGTGCCACCAGCAGGGAGCGGGATTTAAACCAAGAGACCCAGTACTTC
D gene: NA; V gene: TRBV9; J gene: TRBJ2-1; clone size: many; CDR3 protein: CASSVVSGGGNEQFF; CDR3 DNA: TGTGCCAGCAGCGTAGTCAGCGGAGGGGGGAATGAGCAGTTCTTC
D gene: NA; V gene: TRBV11-3; J gene: TRBJ1-1; clone size: many; CDR3 protein: CASSALGGWANTEAFF; CDR3 DNA: TGTGCCAGCAGCGCGTTAGGGGGGTGGGCCAACACTGAAGCTTTCTTT
D gene: TRBD1; V gene: TRBV20-1; J gene: TRBJ2-7; clone size: many; CDR3 protein: CSAMTGGGYEQYF; CDR3 DNA: TGCAGTGCTATGACAGGGGGCGGCTACGAGCAGTACTTC
D gene: NA; V gene: TRBV5-4; J gene: TRBJ1-1; clone size: NA; CDR3 protein: CASNPVGGSHSEAFF; CDR3 DNA: TGTGCCAGCAACCCCGTGGGGGGCTCTCACTCTGAAGCTTTCTTT
D gene: NA; V gene: TRBV5-1; J gene: TRBJ2-7; clone size: NA; CDR3 protein: CASSLDVVGSTEQYF; CDR3 DNA: TGCGCAAGCAGCTTGGATGTAGTAGGGAGCACCGAGCAGTACTTC
D gene: NA; V gene: TRBV7-9; J gene: TRBJ2-7; clone size: NA; CDR3 protein: CASSLGQGTTHEQYF; CDR3 DNA: TGTGCCAGCAGCTTGGGGCAGGGGACAACCCACGAGCAGTACTTC
D gene: TRBD1; V gene: TRBV6-5; J gene: TRBJ1-6; clone size: many; CDR3 protein: CASSYQDRGGSPLHF; CDR3 DNA: TGTGCCAGCAGTTACCAGGACAGGGGAGGATCACCCCTCCACTTT
D gene: TRBD1; V gene: TRBV19; J gene: TRBJ1-5; clone size: many; CDR3 protein: CASSHQDRGNQPQHF; CDR3 DNA: TGTGCCAGTAGCCACCAGGACAGGGGGAATCAGCCCCAGCATTTT
D gene: NA; V gene: TRBV3-1; J gene: TRBJ2-5; clone size: many; CDR3 protein: CASSRRETQYF; CDR3 DNA: TGTGCCAGCAGCCGAAGGGAGACCCAGTACTTC
D gene: NA; V gene: TRBV5-5; J gene: TRBJ2-3; clone size: many; CDR3 protein: CASSAGTTGTDTQYF; CDR3 DNA: TGTGCCAGCAGCGCCGGGACAACTGGCACAGATACGCAGTATTTT